The next 26 T cell receptor beta chains were all read from a single sample in a study of regulatory T cells in long-lasting Graves disease. Researchers made TCR beta libraries by using iRepertoire HTBI primers and running Arm-PCR on CDR3 regions. TCRdb re-analysed the multiplex PCR reads in MiXCR, keeping a single row per CDR3 protein. The sample shows 300,000 to 400,000 distinct CDR3 sequences, 16% of them seen only once. Time point defined: newly diagnosed GD, antithyroid drugs for less than 3 months. Isolated PBMC RNA provided the starting material for the TCR library. The data were also submitted as part of a second study, on T cells in Graves' hyperthyroidism and ophthalmopathy.

Sample: peripheral blood mononuclear cells (PBMCs), taken at new diagnosis, from a patient treated with antithyroid drugs. These receptors were collected from a man between 35 and 55 years old with Graves disease.

This clonotype was detected a few times. This chain connects TRBV6-1 to TRBJ1-2; TRBD1 matches at 9 bases. Germline V gene data show CDR1 as MNHNS and CDR2 as SASEGT. Trimming removed 5 bases from V and 8 bases from J; junction bases left unmatched: 3. The CDR3 sequence is 12 residues long. CDR3 sequence reads: CASSTGGAGYTF. In DNA, the CDR3 is TGTGCCAGCAGTACAGGGGGCGCGGGCTACACCTTC.

At least ten counts were recorded for this clonotype. V is TRBV6-1 and J is TRBJ2-7; maybe TRBD1 (6 bases). The CDR3 consists of 13 residues. Between the trimmed V and J ends, which lost 7 bases and 0 bases, there was a span of 10 bases. CDR1 and CDR2 from the germline V gene are MNHNS and SASEGT. CDR3 sequence (DNA): TGTGCCAGCAACGGACAGAGCTCCTACGAGCAGTACTTC. It encodes CASNGQSSYEQYF.

The chain joins TRBV27 to TRBJ2-5, with 12 bases fitting TRBD1. This CDR3 is built from 13 residues. V dropped 8 bases and J dropped 5; count of bases not matched to a gene: 3. Germline V gene data show CDR1 as MNHEY and CDR2 as SMNVEV (reference sequence). The CDR3 spells CASGTGGWETQYF. The CDR3 DNA reads TGTGCCAGCGGGACAGGGGGCTGGGAGACCCAGTACTTC.

This clonotype showed up many times. The chain uses TRBV6-5 and TRBJ1-5; D not certain. Germline CDR1 is MNHEY and CDR2 is SVGAGI. Trimming removed 0 bases at V and 2 bases at J, with 8 bases between. This CDR3 is 15 amino acids long. The CDR3 spells CASSYSSEGNQPQHF. The CDR3 bases are TGTGCCAGCAGTTACTCGAGCGAAGGCAATCAGCCCCAGCATTTT.

This clonotype was seen a handful of times. Germline and junction disagree at one end, which may indicate a read error. The genes are TRBV11-2 and TRBJ2-1, with 9 bases that match TRBD2. Germline V gives CDR1 SGHAT, CDR2 FQNNGV. The CDR3 loop spans 16 amino acids. The CDR3 protein is CASSGSRGGRYDEQLF. Here the CDR3 DNA reads TGTGCCAGCAGCGGATCGCGGGGGGGCAGGTACGATGAGCAGCTCTTC.

CDR3 residues: CASSQVRSGAVYNEQFF. The CDR3 region has the DNA TGTGCCAGCAGCCAAGTACGGTCGGGGGCTGTCTACAATGAGCAGTTCTTC. V usage is TRBV4-2 and J usage is TRBJ2-1; D may correspond to TRBD1 or TRBD2 (6 bases each). From germline, CDR1 is LGHNA and CDR2 YNFKEQ. The ends were cut back, 1 base at V and 3 bases at J, with 16 bases in the middle. This CDR3 comprises 17 residues.

Ten or more counts support this clonotype. V is TRBV5-1 and J is TRBJ1-1, with 8 bases fitting TRBD1. This CDR3 is built from 15 residues. V trimming: 0 bases; J trimming: 4 bases; junction bases outside the gene matches: 5. CDR1 is SGHRS and CDR2 is YFSETQ in the germline V gene. CDR3 protein: CASSLAQGAFTEAFF. The CDR3 coding sequence is TGCGCCAGCAGCTTGGCCCAGGGGGCCTTCACTGAAGCTTTCTTT.

This clonotype was detected only a few times. The gene calls are TRBV20-1 and TRBJ2-7, with TRBD1 identical over 11 bases. V gave up 3 bases and J gave up 7 bases; unmatched junction bases: 5. This CDR3 comprises 13 residues. CDR1 DFQATT and CDR2 SNEGSKA come from the germline V gene (reference sequence). The CDR3 loop is CSARGTGGGEQYF. DNA for the CDR3: TGCAGTGCTAGGGGGACAGGGGGTGGTGAGCAGTACTTC.

At least ten counts were recorded for this clonotype. The chain uses TRBV7-3 and TRBJ2-1; 11 bases line up with TRBD2. Unmatched junction bases numbered 4, after V lost 5 bases and J lost 10 bases. The CDR3 is 13 residues long. Germline-derived CDR1 and CDR2 are SGHTA and FQGTGA. The CDR3: CASSQGTSGEQFF. For the CDR3, the DNA is TGTGCCAGCAGCCAAGGGACTAGCGGCGAGCAGTTCTTC.

The rearrangement uses TRBV7-3 and TRBJ2-2, with 9 positions matching TRBD1. J was trimmed by 0 bases and V by 3 bases; bases with no gene match: 2. The CDR3 is 16 residues long. Germline loops: CDR1 SGHTA, CDR2 FQGTGA. This CDR3 is CASSFTGGPNTGELFF. CDR3 DNA: TGTGCCAGCAGCTTTACAGGGGGCCCGAACACCGGGGAGCTGTTTTTT. Filled out from reference TRBV7-3 and TRBJ2-2, the complete variable domain reads GAGVSQTPSNKVTEKGKYVELRCDPISGHTALYWYRQSLGQGPEFLIYFQGTGAADDSGLPNDRFFAVRPEGSVSTLKIQRTERGDSAVYLCASSFTGGPNTGELFFGEGSRLTVL.

This clonotype has a count of ten or more. The gene calls are TRBV20-1 and TRBJ1-4; no clear D gene. Germline CDR1 is DFQATT and CDR2 is SNEGSKA (reference sequence). This CDR3 spans 13 amino acids. Trimming removed 3 bases at V and 6 bases at J, with 11 bases between. The CDR3 bases are TGCAGTGCTAGTGGTAGCTTCTATGAAAAACTGTTTTTT. This translates into CSASGSFYEKLFF.

This clonotype was counted many times. This chain connects TRBV7-8 to TRBJ2-1; 9 positions agree with TRBD2. CDR3 length: 15 amino acids. With V trimmed by 3 bases and J by 8 bases, 8 bases remained unmatched. Germline CDR1 SGHVS, CDR2 FQNEAQ. The CDR3 DNA is TGTGCCAGCAGCTTGGGGCGGGGGGGCCAGCATGAGCAGTTCTTC. It encodes CASSLGRGGQHEQFF. Full variable domain (remainder filled in from reference TRBV7-8 and TRBJ2-1): GAGVSQSPRYKVAKRGQDVALRCDPISGHVSLFWYQQALGQGPEFLTYFQNEAQLDKSGLPSDRFFAERPEGSVSTLKIQRTQQEDSAVYLCASSLGRGGQHEQFFGPGTRLTVL.

This clonotype was counted many times. This sequence joins TRBV28 and TRBJ2-5; no reliable D call. The CDR3 runs 16 residues. The V gene's germline CDR1 is MDHEN and CDR2 SYDVKM. V dropped 3 bases and J dropped 3 bases, with 17 bases sitting between them. The CDR3 loop reads CASSFWQIPAKETQYF. The CDR3 region has the DNA TGTGCCAGCAGTTTCTGGCAGATTCCGGCCAAAGAGACCCAGTACTTC.

The chain uses TRBV5-4 and TRBJ2-1; 11 nucleotides line up with TRBD2. The V and J ends lost 4 bases and 0 bases, in that order; junction bases with no gene match: 3. This CDR3 has 16 amino acids. The germline V gene encodes CDR1 SGHNT and CDR2 YYREEE (reference sequence). CDR3 nucleotides: TGTGCCAGCAGCCCCGGGACTAGCGGCTCCTACAATGAGCAGTTCTTC. It specifies CASSPGTSGSYNEQFF.

This clonotype was counted many times. The chain combines TRBV2 with TRBJ2-4; D is uncertain. The CDR3 is 14 amino acids. Looked up from germline, CDR1 is SNHLY and CDR2 is FYNNEI. Trimming left V 3 bases short and J 7 bases short, with 13 bases between. CDR3 sequence: CASSEVVGSNIQYF. In nucleotides, the CDR3 is TGTGCCAGCAGTGAGGTGGTAGGGTCGAACATTCAGTACTTC. The full variable domain, rest sourced from reference TRBV2 and TRBJ2-4, is EPEVTQTPSHQVTQMGQEVILRCVPISNHLYFYWYRQILGQKVEFLVSFYNNEISEKSEIFDDQFSVERPDGSNFTLKIRSTKLEDSAMYFCASSEVVGSNIQYFGAGTRLSVL.

The chain carries TRBV27 and TRBJ2-3, with D hard to call. The CDR3 sequence is 14 residues long. Germline lookup yields CDR1 MNHEY and CDR2 SMNVEV (reference sequence). V lost 7 bases and J lost 2, with 13 bases in between. The CDR3 region is CASKDGVFTDTQYF. For the CDR3, the DNA is TGTGCCAGCAAGGACGGAGTCTTCACAGATACGCAGTATTTT.

This clonotype was seen repeatedly, ten times or more. One end of the junction does not line up with germline, which may come from a read error. The chain joins TRBV7-9 to TRBJ2-1; 8 bases agree with TRBD1. Germline V gene lookup returns CDR1 SEHNR and CDR2 FQNEAQ (reference sequence). The CDR3 runs 12 residues. The CDR3 DNA reads TGTGCCAGCAGCTTATTCAGGTGGGACAGGATCTTC. It is translated as CASSLFRWDRIF.

This clonotype showed up many times. The chain links TRBV10-3 to TRBJ1-5; 7 bases match TRBD1. The CDR3 has 14 residues. In germline, CDR1 is ENHRY, CDR2 SYGVKD. V shed 5 bases, J shed 2 bases, and the junction held 3 bases outside the gene matches. CDR3 protein: CAISRDSRNQPQHF. The DNA of the CDR3 is TGTGCCATCAGTAGGGACAGCCGCAATCAGCCCCAGCATTTT.

This chain connects TRBV18 to TRBJ1-4, with D tentatively TRBD1 (5 bases). V was trimmed by 0 bases and J by 4 bases, leaving 9 bases between them. CDR3 size: 15 residues. The germline CDR1 and CDR2 sequences are KGHSH and LQKENI. The CDR3 region is CASSPPGGINEKLFF. The CDR3 bases are TGTGCCAGCTCACCACCCGGGGGTATTAATGAAAAACTGTTTTTT.

This clonotype has ten or more counts. The chain couples TRBV7-3 to TRBJ2-1; 11 bases are a match to TRBD2. The germline CDR1 and CDR2 sequences are SGHTA and FQGTGA. V lost 5 bases and J lost 5; bases outside the gene matches: 8. The CDR3 length is 16 residues. The CDR3 here is CASSPKLAGDHNEQFF. CDR3 bases: TGTGCCAGCAGCCCAAAACTAGCGGGGGATCACAATGAGCAGTTCTTC.

The chain carries TRBV19 and TRBJ2-7; TRBD1 matches at 8 bases. Trimming cost V 7 bases and J 0 bases; bases outside gene matches: 8. The V gene's germline CDR1 is LNHDA and CDR2 SQIVND (reference sequence). The CDR3 is 15 amino acids. CDR3 DNA: TGTGCCAGTACAGGGACGGGACAGGACTCCTACGAGCAGTACTTC. Translated: CASTGTGQDSYEQYF.

V gene TRBV7-6 combines with J gene TRBJ2-7; 15 nucleotides line up with TRBD2. The trim removed 4 bases at V and 9 bases at J, leaving 10 bases unmatched. The CDR3 consists of 16 residues. Germline CDR1 reads SGHVS; CDR2 reads FNYEAQ. CDR3 loop: CASSSGTSGGSSRQYF. The CDR3 DNA reads as TGTGCCAGCAGCTCGGGGACTAGCGGGGGGTCGTCTCGGCAGTACTTC.

This clonotype was recorded many times. The chain carries TRBV18 and TRBJ2-7; 8 nucleotides line up with TRBD1. The V segment lost 3 bases and the J segment 2 bases; nucleotides outside the gene matches: 6. There are 15 residues in the CDR3. In germline, CDR1 is KGHSH, CDR2 LQKENI. The CDR3 nucleotides are TGTGCCAGCTCACCTAGACAGGGGTTCGCCTACGAGCAGTACTTC. This codes for CASSPRQGFAYEQYF.

In its sample, this clonotype was seen many times. The chain has TRBV28 and TRBJ2-7; possible D gene TRBD1, 6 bases. Germline lookup yields CDR1 MDHEN and CDR2 SYDVKM. With 3 bases removed from V and 5 bases from J, the gap between germline ends came to 14 bases. The CDR3 is made up of 14 amino acids. In DNA, the CDR3 is TGTGCCAGCAGTTTCTTTCAGGGGAACAACGAGCAGTACTTC. Amino acids: CASSFFQGNNEQYF.

This clonotype was seen a few times. V usage is TRBV19 and J usage is TRBJ2-7; unclear D gene. This CDR3 is built from 15 residues. Germline V gene sequence: CDR1 LNHDA, CDR2 SQIVND (reference sequence). With 5 bases removed from V and 0 bases from J, the gap between germline ends came to 14 bases. The CDR3 here is CASSGLRRGSYEQYF. CDR3 DNA: TGTGCCAGTAGTGGTCTTCGACGAGGCTCCTACGAGCAGTACTTC. The full variable domain, completed using reference TRBV19 and TRBJ2-7, is DGGITQSPKYLFRKEGQNVTLSCEQNLNHDAMYWYRQDPGQGLRLIYYSQIVNDFQKGDIAEGYSVSREKKESFPLTVTSAQKNPTAFYLCASSGLRRGSYEQYFGPGTRLTVT.

The chain links TRBV5-4 to TRBJ2-5, with 11 bases matching TRBD2. The V segment lost 0 bases and the J segment 1 base; nucleotides outside the gene matches: 2. The CDR3 contains 16 residues. Per the germline V gene, CDR1 is SGHNT and CDR2 is YYREEE (reference sequence). In nucleotides, the CDR3 is TGTGCCAGCAGCTTGGGAGGACTAGCGGGCCAAGAGACCCAGTACTTC. Protein: CASSLGGLAGQETQYF.